One and the same sample provided the 6 T cell receptor beta chains below, sequenced in a study of CD8 T cells in ankylosing spondylitis. Study results and caveats: Typical of ankylosing spondylitis blood, it appeared, was a TCR beta motif of fewer than 10 highly homologous variants.

For these TCRs, the target antigens are not known. TCRdb passed the 5' RACE reads through MiXCR, listing each CDR3 protein once. The top ten hold around 0.92% of the sample, which has hundreds of thousands of distinct CDR3 sequences, over 15% seen once. Specimen: blood, either unsorted or a sorted T cell fraction (not recorded which). Receptors originate from a male donor with ankylosing spondylitis.

This clonotype has a handful of counts. The germline gene is not matched at one end of the junction; a read error may be the cause. The gene calls are TRBV4-1 and TRBJ1-1; D is uncertain. This CDR3 spans 15 amino acids. Germline V CDR1 and CDR2: MGHRA, YSYEKL. Written as DNA, the CDR3 is TGCGCCAGCAGCAAAGATGGTGAGGGAAGGACTGAAGCTTTCTTT. It yields the protein CASSKDGEGRTEAFF.

The chain is built from TRBV18 and TRBJ2-7; perhaps TRBD1 as D (5 bases). The CDR3 spans 14 residues. V lost 3 bases and J lost 1, with 10 bases in between. Germline assignment: CDR1 KGHSH and CDR2 LQKENI. The CDR3 DNA sequence: TGTGCCAGCTCACCCCCGGACAAATCCTACGAGCAGTACTTC. Its protein is CASSPPDKSYEQYF.

The V call is TRBV9, the J call TRBJ2-3, with 8 nucleotides matching TRBD2. CDR1 SGDLS and CDR2 YYNGEE come from the germline V gene. The CDR3 sequence is 16 residues long. J was trimmed by 1 base and V by 1 base; bases with no gene match: 5. In nucleotides, the CDR3 is TGTGCCAGCAGCGTAAGTGGGACTAGGGGCACAGATACGCAGTATTTT. Encoded protein: CASSVSGTRGTDTQYF.

This clonotype has only a few counts. V usage is TRBV20-1 and J usage is TRBJ1-2, with D hard to call. Trimming pared 3 bases from V and 3 bases from J, leaving 11 bases between. Germline V gene lookup returns CDR1 DFQATT and CDR2 SNEGSKA (reference sequence). This CDR3 contains 13 residues. CDR3 protein: CSARSGNDYGYTF. The CDR3 DNA reads TGCAGTGCTAGGAGCGGAAATGACTATGGCTACACCTTC.

V gene TRBV3-1 combines with J gene TRBJ1-1, with D uncertain. Looked up from germline, CDR1 is LGHDT and CDR2 is YNNKEL (reference sequence). V lost 0 bases and J lost 3, with 14 bases in between. The CDR3 totals 16 residues. The CDR3 nucleotides read TGTGCCAGCAGCCAAGATCTTTGGAGCGGAGACACTGAAGCTTTCTTT. It codes for CASSQDLWSGDTEAFF.

This clonotype was picked up a small number of times. The rearrangement links TRBV7-9 to TRBJ2-5; D is unclear. The V gene lost 6 bases and the J gene lost 4 bases, with 12 bases spanning the gap. This CDR3 spans 13 amino acids. Germline loops: CDR1 SEHNR, CDR2 FQNEAQ (reference sequence). The CDR3 loop is CASRPGPGETQYF. CDR3 nucleotides: TGTGCCAGCAGACCTGGACCAGGAGAGACCCAGTACTTC.